The clone carrying this TCR beta chain has just a few counts. Patients were excluded if they had other autoimmune diseases or uncontrolled infections, and likewise if pregnancy or lactation applied. The data originate from a study of Graves' ophthalmopathy and Graves' hyperthyroidism. The CDR3 runs to 13 residues. V lost 6 bases and J lost 6; bases outside the gene matches: 8. In germline, CDR1 is DFQATT, CDR2 SNEGSKA (reference sequence). RNA transcripts served as template for amplifying TCR beta CDR3 sequences. HTBI primers served in a first-round RT-PCR, which a second-round multiplex PCR followed. Using its own MiXCR run on the multiplex PCR reads, TCRdb lists one record per CDR3 protein. Of roughly 700,000 distinct CDR3 sequences listed, roughly two fifths are singletons.

The receptor was isolated from an adult man with Graves' ophthalmopathy. The V and J genes are TRBV20-1 and TRBJ2-7; 10 positions match TRBD2. Sequenced input: peripheral blood. The CDR3 sequence: CSAHLAGVPEQYF. CDR3 in DNA: TGCAGTGCCCACCTAGCGGGAGTTCCCGAGCAGTACTTC.